This T cell receptor beta chain stems from a study of shared clonotypes between healthy human individuals (TCRdb year 2020). Background on the whole study: A couple of women and a few men aged 18 to 49 years were included in the cohort. Blood TCR repertoires of about five healthy adults were deeply sequenced to estimate repertoire size and the extent of clonotype sharing between individuals. To increase sequencing depth and limit assay-specific biases, different laboratories used diverse techniques to prepare libraries and sequence TCR repertoires. Leukapheresis yielded between about 0.94 and 9.5 billion PBMCs per donor. Points the paper makes about the study in general: Based on pairwise subsampling, the degree of clonotype sharing among donors was expected to be affected by sequencing depth. Because the study included a small number of donors, the genetic and exposure-history diversity represented was limited. Sampling was restricted to blood, and TCR repertoires in tissue are likely to differ from TCR repertoires in blood.

Trimming leaves V shorter by 1 base and J shorter by 0 bases, with the junction holding 9 bases beyond the gene matches. The CDR3 holds 17 amino acids from the cysteine to the phenylalanine. Only the CDR3 part of the read is kept: 51 bases, read in frame from the first base. Via the germline V gene, CDR1 is SQVTM and CDR2 ANQGSEA. Healthy HIV-negative adults with no recently reported acute infections or vaccinations were included as donors. Every donor was a Caucasian adult residing in Nashville, Tennessee, USA. For unsorted samples, around 90 million PBMCs were counted, and genomic DNA was extracted using the QIAamp DNA Blood Mini kit. Blood was obtained by leukapheresis, after which PBMCs were separated by Ficoll-Histopaque density gradient centrifugation and cryopreserved in liquid nitrogen vapor phase. TCR CDR3 regions were amplified from genomic DNA by multiplex PCR using the deep immunoSEQ assay. Genomic DNA extracted from each cell subset was distributed evenly over all wells of several immunoSEQ 96-well plates, and each plate served as one replicate. For unsorted PBMC, roughly 270 ng genomic DNA, equal to tens of thousands of T cell genomes, was loaded into each replicate PCR. Ten immunoSEQ deep assay plates were used to sequence the unsorted PBMC genomic DNA. The purified libraries were quantified using a Qubit 3.0 fluorometer, sized with a Bioanalyzer 2100, and then quantified again using the KAPA Library Quantification kit. Each immunoSEQ 96-well plate was sequenced on its own single-read 150-cycle Illumina NextSeq 550 flow cell. On the study's bioinformatics: The immunoSEQ output contained only junctional sequences without quality scores, so filtering could not match that applied to full-length reads. To assign V/J genes and CDR3, sequences were annotated against IMGT germline references using PyIR, a Python wrapper for IgBLAST v1.9. Any read was removed if the V/J assignment was weak (E-value above 1e-6), the CDR3 was missing, or the read contained stop codons, out-of-frame junctions, or ambiguous translated residues. A V3J clonotype was defined by an identical inferred V gene, J gene, and CDR3 amino acid sequence. Percentage overlap between repertoires was computed as shared unique clonotypes divided by the size of the smaller repertoire. Repertoire richness was assessed with RTK rarefaction, the Chao1 estimator, and Recon v2.1 estimates of unobserved clonotypes. Not all clones reach the TCRdb copy of this immuneACCESS table, which keeps in-frame sequences only. Checked studies attribute under half of the gap to unresolved V genes and leave the rest unexplained. V and J calls and clone size are copied from that table; D and trimming were computed from the DNA. In this sample the table shows roughly 96,000 clones, over 40% of which occur a single time. About 15% of the sample goes to the ten largest clones.

For this clone: The antigen it recognizes is unknown. No much larger clone exists at a distance of one base, and base qualities are not known.

The origin of this receptor is a woman aged 40-49 years in good health. Some clones in this sample may be carry-over from other donors' samples. The sequence is built from TRBV29-1 and TRBJ2-5, with 9 bases in between that match TRBD2. Sequenced sample: PBMCs. At the DNA level, the sequence is TGCAGCGTTGAAGGGGGTGCGGGGGGGAAGTACCAAGAGACCCAGTACTTC. It encodes CSVEGGAGGKYQETQYF.